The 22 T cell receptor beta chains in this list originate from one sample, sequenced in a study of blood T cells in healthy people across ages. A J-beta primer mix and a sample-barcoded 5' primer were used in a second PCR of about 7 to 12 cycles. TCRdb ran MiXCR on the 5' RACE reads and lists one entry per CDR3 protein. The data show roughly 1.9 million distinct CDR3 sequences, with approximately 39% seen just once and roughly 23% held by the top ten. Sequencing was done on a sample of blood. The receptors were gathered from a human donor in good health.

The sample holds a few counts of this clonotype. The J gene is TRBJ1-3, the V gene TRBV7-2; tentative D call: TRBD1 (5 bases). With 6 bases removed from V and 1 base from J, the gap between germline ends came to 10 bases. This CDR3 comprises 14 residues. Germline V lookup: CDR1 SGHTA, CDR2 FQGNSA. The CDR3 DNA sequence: TGTGCCAGCAGTTTGGCAGGGTCTGGAAACACCATATATTTT. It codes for CASSLAGSGNTIYF.

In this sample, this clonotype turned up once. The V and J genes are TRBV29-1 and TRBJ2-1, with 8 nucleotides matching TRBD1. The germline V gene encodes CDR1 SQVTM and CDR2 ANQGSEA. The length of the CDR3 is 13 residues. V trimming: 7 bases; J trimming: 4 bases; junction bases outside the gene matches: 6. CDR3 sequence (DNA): TGCAGCGCCCCGGACAGGGAGTACAATGAGCAGTTCTTC. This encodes CSAPDREYNEQFF.

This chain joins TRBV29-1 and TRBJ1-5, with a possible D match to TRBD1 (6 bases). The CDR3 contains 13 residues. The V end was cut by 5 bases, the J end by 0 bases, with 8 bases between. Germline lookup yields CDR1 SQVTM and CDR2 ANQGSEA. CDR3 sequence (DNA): TGCAGCGTTAGACAGGATAGCAATCAGCCCCAGCATTTT. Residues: CSVRQDSNQPQHF.

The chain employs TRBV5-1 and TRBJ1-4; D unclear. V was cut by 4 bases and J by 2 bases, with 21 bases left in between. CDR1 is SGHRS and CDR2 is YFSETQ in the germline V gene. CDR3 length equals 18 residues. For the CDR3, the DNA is TGCGCCAGCAGCCAGGAGCCTCGGAGCCGAGTCACTAATGAAAAACTGTTTTTT. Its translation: CASSQEPRSRVTNEKLFF. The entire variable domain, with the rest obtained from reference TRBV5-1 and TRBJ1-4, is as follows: KAGVTQTPRYLIKTRGQQVTLSCSPISGHRSVSWYQQTPGQGLQFLFEYFSETQRNKGNFPGRFSGRQFSNSRSEMNVSTLELGDSALYLCASSQEPRSRVTNEKLFFGSGTQLSVL.

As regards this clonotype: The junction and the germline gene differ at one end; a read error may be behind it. The CDR3 sequence is CAGSLIGGVLPDTQYF. The CDR3 bases are TGCGCCGGCAGCTTGATCGGGGGGGTTTTACCAGATACGCAGTATTTT. The chain has TRBV5-1 and TRBJ2-3; 8 bases map to TRBD2. CDR1 and CDR2 (germline): SGHRS, YFSETQ. CDR3 length: 16 amino acids.

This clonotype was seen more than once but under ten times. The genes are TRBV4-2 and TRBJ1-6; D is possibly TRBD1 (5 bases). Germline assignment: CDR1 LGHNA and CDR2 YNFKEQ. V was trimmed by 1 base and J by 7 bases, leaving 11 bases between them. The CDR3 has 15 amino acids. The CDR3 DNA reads TGTGCCAGCAGCCAAGCGAGCCAGGGAAATTCACCCCTCCACTTT. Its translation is CASSQASQGNSPLHF.

The CDR3 region is CASSPSGLYQPQHF. Here the CDR3 DNA reads TGTGCCAGCAGCCCCTCGGGCCTATATCAGCCCCAGCATTTT. The chain employs TRBV7-8 and TRBJ1-5; D gene ambiguous. The V and J ends lost 5 bases and 5 bases respectively, with 13 bases between them. CDR3 size: 14 residues. Germline values: CDR1 SGHVS, CDR2 FQNEAQ.

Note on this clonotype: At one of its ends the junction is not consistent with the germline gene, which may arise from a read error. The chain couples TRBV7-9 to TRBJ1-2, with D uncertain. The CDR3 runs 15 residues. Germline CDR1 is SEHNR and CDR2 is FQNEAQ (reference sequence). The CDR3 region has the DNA TGTGCCAGCAGCTTAGGAGGGTTGTCAGTATATGGCTACATCTTC. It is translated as CASSLGGLSVYGYIF.

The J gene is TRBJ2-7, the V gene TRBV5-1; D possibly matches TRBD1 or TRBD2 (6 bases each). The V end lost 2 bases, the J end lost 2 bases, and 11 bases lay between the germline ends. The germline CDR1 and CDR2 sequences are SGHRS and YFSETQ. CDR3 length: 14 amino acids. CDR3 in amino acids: CASSFGGRAYEQYF. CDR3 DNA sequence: TGCGCCAGCAGCTTCGGGGGCCGAGCCTACGAGCAGTACTTC.

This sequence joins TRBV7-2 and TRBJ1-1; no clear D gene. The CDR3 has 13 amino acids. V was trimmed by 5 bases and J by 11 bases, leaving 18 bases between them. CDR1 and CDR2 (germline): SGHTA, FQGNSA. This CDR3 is CASSTYGRRGAFF. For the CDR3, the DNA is TGTGCCAGCAGCACTTACGGTCGGAGAGGCGCTTTCTTT.

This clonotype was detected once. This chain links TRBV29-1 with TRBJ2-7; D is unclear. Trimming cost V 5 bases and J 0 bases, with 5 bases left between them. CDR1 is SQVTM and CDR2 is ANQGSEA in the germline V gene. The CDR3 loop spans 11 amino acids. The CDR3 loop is CSVPGSYEQYF. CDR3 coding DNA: TGCAGCGTTCCAGGCTCCTACGAGCAGTACTTC.

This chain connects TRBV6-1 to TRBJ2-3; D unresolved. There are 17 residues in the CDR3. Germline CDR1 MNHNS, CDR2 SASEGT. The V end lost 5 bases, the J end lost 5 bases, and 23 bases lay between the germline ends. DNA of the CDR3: TGTGCCAGCAGTCCCAAGGCCACTCATCTCTCTGGAGATACGCAGTATTTT. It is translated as CASSPKATHLSGDTQYF.

Here the CDR3 reads CASSLVSRNTEAFF. CDR3 nucleotide sequence: TGTGCCAGCAGCTTGGTATCCCGGAACACTGAAGCTTTCTTT. The chain uses TRBV7-8 and TRBJ1-1; D remains ambiguous. CDR3 length: 14 residues. Germline CDR1 SGHVS, CDR2 FQNEAQ. The ends were cut back, 3 bases at V and 1 base at J, with 9 bases in the middle.

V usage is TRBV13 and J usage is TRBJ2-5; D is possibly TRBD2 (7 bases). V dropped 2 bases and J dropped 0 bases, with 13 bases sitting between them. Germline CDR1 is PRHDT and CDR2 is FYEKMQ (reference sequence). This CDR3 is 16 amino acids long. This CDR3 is CASSLKAGAYQETQYF. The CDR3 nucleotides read TGTGCCAGCAGCTTAAAGGCGGGGGCGTACCAAGAGACCCAGTACTTC.

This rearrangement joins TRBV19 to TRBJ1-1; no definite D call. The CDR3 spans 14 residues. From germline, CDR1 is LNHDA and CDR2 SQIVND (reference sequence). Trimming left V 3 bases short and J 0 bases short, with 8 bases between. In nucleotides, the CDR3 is TGTGCCAGTAGTATGGACGGACTGAACACTGAAGCTTTCTTT. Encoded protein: CASSMDGLNTEAFF.

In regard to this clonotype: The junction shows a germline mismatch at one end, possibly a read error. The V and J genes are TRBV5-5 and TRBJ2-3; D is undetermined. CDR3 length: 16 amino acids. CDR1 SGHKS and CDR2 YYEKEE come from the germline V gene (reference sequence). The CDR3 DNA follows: TGTGCCGGCAGCCCTTGGTACAGCTCTAGCACAGATACGCAGTATTTT. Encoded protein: CAGSPWYSSSTDTQYF.

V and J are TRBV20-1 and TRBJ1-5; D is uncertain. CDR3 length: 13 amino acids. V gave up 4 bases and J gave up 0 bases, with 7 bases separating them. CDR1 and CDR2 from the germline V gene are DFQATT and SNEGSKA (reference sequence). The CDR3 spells CSAIMTSNQPQHF. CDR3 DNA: TGCAGTGCTATAATGACTAGCAATCAGCCCCAGCATTTT.

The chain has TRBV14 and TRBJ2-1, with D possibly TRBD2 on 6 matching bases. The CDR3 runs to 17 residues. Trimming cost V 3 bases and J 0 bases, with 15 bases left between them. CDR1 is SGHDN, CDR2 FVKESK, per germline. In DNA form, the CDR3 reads TGTGCCAGCAGCCAGCTGTTTGGCGGGGACTCCTACAATGAGCAGTTCTTC. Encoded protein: CASSQLFGGDSYNEQFF.

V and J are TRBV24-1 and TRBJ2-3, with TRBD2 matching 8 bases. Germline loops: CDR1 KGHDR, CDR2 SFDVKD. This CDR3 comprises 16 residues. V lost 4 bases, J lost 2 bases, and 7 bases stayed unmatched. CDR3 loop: CATSDPTGGPTDTQYF. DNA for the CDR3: TGTGCCACCAGTGACCCTACGGGGGGGCCCACAGATACGCAGTATTTT.

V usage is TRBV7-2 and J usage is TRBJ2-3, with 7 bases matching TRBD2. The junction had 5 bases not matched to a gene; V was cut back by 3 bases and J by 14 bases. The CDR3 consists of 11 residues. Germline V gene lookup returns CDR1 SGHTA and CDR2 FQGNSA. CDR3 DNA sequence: TGTGCCAGCAGCTTGGGGGGGGTTTCGTATTTT. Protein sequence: CASSLGGVSYF. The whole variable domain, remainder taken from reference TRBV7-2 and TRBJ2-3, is GAGVSQSPSNKVTEKGKDVELRCDPISGHTALYWYRQSLGQGLEFLIYFQGNSAPDKSGLPSDRFSAERTGGSVSTLTIQRTQQEDSAVYLCASSLGGVSYFGPGTRLTVL.

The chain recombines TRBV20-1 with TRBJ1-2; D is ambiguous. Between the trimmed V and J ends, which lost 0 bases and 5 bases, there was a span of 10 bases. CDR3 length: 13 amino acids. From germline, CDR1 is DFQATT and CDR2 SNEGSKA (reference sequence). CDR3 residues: CSARDKSRYGYTF. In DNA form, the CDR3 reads TGCAGTGCTAGAGATAAGAGTCGGTATGGCTACACCTTC.

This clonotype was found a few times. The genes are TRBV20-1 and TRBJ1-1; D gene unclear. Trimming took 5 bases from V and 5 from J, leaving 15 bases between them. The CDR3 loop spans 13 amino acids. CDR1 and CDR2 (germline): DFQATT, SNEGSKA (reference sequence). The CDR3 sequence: CSALTLGFTEAFF. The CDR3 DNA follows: TGCAGTGCTCTTACCCTGGGGTTTACTGAAGCTTTCTTT.